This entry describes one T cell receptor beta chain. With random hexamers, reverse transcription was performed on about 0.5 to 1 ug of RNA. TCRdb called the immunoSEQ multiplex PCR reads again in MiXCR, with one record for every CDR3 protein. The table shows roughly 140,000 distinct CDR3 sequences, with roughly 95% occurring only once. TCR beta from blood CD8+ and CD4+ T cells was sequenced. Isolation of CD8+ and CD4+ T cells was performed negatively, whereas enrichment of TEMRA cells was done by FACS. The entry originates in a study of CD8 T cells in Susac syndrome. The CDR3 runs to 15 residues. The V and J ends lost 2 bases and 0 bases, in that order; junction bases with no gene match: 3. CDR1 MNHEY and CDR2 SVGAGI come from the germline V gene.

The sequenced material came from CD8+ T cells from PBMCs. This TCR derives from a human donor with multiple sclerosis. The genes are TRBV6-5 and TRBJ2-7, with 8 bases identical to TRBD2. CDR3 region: CASSYPGGSSYEQYF. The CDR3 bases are TGTGCCAGCAGTTACCCGGGGGGGAGCTCCTACGAGCAGTACTTC.